The sequence of this T cell receptor (beta chain) was determined in a study of T cells in Graves' hyperthyroidism and ophthalmopathy. Looking at the study overall: Peripheral blood was collected at initial diagnosis, before any treatment. The study, taken as a whole, reports: Ophthalmopathy, as predicted by the model, came a median roughly 6.3 months after the prediction. Most expanded thyroid clonotypes above 0.001 also appeared in blood. In the analysis, a 13 V-J model separated ophthalmopathy from stable hyperthyroidism.

Authors of the study amplified TCR beta CDR3 regions from RNA transcripts. Initially, a first-round RT-PCR of the TCR CDR3 employed the HTBI primer set. MiXCR was run by TCRdb on the multiplex PCR reads, yielding one entry per CDR3 protein. The sample has about 640,000 distinct CDR3 sequences, less than 25% seen once. This clonotype has at least ten counts. The antigen remains undetermined. Germline V gene data show CDR1 as SEHNR and CDR2 as FQNEAQ (reference sequence). Unmatched junction bases numbered 16, after V lost 6 bases and J lost 3 bases. This CDR3 is built from 19 residues. This receptor was identified in a man aged 30 to 45 with Graves' ophthalmopathy. Specimen: blood. The rearrangement links TRBV7-9 to TRBJ2-7, with 14 bases fitting TRBD2. In DNA, the CDR3 is TGTGCCAGCAGTCCGGAGGTTTGGGGGACTAGCGGGAGTCTCTACGAGCAGTACTTC. It is translated as CASSPEVWGTSGSLYEQYF.